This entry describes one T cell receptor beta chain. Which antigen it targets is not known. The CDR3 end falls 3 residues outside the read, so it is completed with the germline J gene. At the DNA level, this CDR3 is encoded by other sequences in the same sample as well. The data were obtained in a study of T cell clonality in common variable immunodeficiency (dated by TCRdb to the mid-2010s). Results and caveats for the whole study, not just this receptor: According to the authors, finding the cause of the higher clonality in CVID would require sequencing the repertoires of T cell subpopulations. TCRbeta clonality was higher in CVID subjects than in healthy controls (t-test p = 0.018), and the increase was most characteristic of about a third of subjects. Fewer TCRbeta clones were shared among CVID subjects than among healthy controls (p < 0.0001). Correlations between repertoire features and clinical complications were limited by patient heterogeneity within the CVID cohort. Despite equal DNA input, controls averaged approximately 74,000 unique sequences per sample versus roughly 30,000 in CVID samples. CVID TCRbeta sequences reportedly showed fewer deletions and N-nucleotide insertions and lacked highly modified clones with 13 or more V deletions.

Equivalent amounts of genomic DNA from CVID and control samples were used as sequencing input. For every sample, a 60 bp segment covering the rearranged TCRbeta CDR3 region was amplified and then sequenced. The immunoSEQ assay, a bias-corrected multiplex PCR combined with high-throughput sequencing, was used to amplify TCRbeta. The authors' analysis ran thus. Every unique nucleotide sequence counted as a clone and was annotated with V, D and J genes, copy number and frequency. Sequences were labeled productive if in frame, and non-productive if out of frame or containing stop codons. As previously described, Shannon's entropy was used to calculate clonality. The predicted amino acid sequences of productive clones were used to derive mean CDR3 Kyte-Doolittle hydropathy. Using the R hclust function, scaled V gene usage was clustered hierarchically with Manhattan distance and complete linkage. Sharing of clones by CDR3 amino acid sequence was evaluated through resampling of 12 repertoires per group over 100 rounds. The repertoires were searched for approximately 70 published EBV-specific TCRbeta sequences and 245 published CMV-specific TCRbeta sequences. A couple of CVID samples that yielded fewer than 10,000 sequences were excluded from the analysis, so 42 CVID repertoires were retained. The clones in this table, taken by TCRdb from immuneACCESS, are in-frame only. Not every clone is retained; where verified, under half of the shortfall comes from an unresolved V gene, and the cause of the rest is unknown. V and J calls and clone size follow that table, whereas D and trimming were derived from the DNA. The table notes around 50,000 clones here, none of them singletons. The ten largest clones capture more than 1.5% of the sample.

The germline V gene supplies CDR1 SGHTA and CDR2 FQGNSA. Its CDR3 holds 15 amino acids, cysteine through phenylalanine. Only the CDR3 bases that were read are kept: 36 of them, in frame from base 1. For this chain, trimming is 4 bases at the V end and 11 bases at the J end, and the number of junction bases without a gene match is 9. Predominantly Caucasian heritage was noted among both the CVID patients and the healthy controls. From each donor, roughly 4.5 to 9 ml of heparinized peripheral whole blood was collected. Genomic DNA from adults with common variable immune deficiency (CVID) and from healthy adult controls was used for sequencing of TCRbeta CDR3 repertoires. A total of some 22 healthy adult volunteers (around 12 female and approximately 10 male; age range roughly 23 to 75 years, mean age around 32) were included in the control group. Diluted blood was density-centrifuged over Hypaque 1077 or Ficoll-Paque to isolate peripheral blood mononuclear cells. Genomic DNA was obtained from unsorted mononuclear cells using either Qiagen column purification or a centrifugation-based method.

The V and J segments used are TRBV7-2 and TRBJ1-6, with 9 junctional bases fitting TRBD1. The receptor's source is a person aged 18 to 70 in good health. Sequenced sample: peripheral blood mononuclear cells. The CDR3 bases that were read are TGTGCCAGCAGCTCCCACAGGGGGCATTCTGCACCC. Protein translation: CASSSHRGHSAP. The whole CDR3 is CASSSHRGHSAPLHF.